One and the same sample provided the 17 T cell receptor beta chains below, sequenced in a study of cytomegalovirus exposure and HLA in healthy donors (dated 2017 in TCRdb). The library came from the immunoSEQ multiplex PCR assay. For the multiplex PCR, a mixture combining 60 forward primers for TCR Vbeta segments and 13 reverse primers for TCR Jbeta segments was used. Entries here come from immuneACCESS through TCRdb and include only in-frame sequences with V and J called. Some clones fail to appear in such tables; in the studies checked, an unresolved V gene covers under half of the shortfall, and the cause of the remainder is unknown. Per the sample table, the count is some 47,000 clones. Approximately 2.1% of the sample is held by the ten biggest clonotypes. The source material was PBMCs. Receptor source: a woman aged 40-49 years in good health and CMV-seronegative.

The J gene is TRBJ2-1, the V gene TRBV7-9, with 9 bases lining up with TRBD1. CDR1 is SEHNR, CDR2 FQNEAQ, per germline (reference sequence). The CDR3 runs 15 residues. With 5 bases clipped from V and 9 bases from J, the junction kept 11 bases outside the gene matches. The CDR3 DNA reads as TGTGCCAGCAGCCCACCGGGACAGGGAATGGGTGAGCAGTTCTTC. Protein product: CASSPPGQGMGEQFF.

The chain employs TRBV14 and TRBJ2-2; 7 positions agree with TRBD1. The CDR3 length is 15 residues. Germline CDR1 reads SGHDN; CDR2 reads FVKESK. Trimming cost V 2 bases and J 7 bases; bases outside gene matches: 7. The chain's CDR3 is CASSQRTGVNGELFF. CDR3 nucleotides: TGTGCCAGCAGCCAAAGGACAGGAGTGAACGGGGAGCTGTTTTTT.

V and J are TRBV6-1 and TRBJ2-7; possibly TRBD1 for D (5 bases). Deletions cut 6 bases from V and 6 bases from J, with 15 bases between. This CDR3 has 13 residues. Germline lookup yields CDR1 MNHNS and CDR2 SASEGT. CDR3 nucleotide sequence: TGTGCCAGCAGAAACCAGGGAACACGCGAGCAGTACTTC. Translating gives CASRNQGTREQYF.

This rearrangement joins TRBV29-1 to TRBJ1-1; D is undetermined. V lost 7 bases, J lost 2 bases, and 8 bases lay in between. Germline assignment: CDR1 SQVTM and CDR2 ANQGSEA. This CDR3 comprises 11 residues. CDR3 sequence: CSAFSNTEAFF. The CDR3 DNA is TGCAGCGCCTTTTCCAACACTGAAGCTTTCTTT.

According to its frequency, this clone is medium-sized. This chain connects TRBV16 to TRBJ2-1; no definite D call. Germline values: CDR1 KGHSY, CDR2 FQNENV. The CDR3 runs to 13 residues. The V gene lost 4 bases and the J gene lost 2 bases, with 6 bases spanning the gap. CDR3 DNA sequence: TGTGCCAGCAGCCCCAGTACCTACAATGAGCAGTTCTTC. This translates into CASSPSTYNEQFF.

The chain uses TRBV5-1 and TRBJ1-4, with 8 nucleotides matching TRBD1. V shed 4 bases and J 7 bases; nucleotides not matched to a gene: 9. This CDR3 has 15 residues. Germline CDR1 reads SGHRS; CDR2 reads YFSETQ. The CDR3 DNA reads TGCGCCAGCAGCCCGACAGGGGAAACGGGTGAAAAACTGTTTTTT. Translating it yields CASSPTGETGEKLFF.

This sequence joins TRBV20-1 and TRBJ2-7; 8 bases align to TRBD2. This CDR3 region has 11 residues. Trimming removed 4 bases from V and 13 bases from J; junction bases left unmatched: 9. The germline V gene has CDR1 DFQATT and CDR2 SNEGSKA (reference sequence). CDR3 coding DNA: TGCAGTGCTAAACAAGGGCGGGAGGTTTACTTC. Protein sequence: CSAKQGREVYF.

This sequence joins TRBV7-8 and TRBJ1-4, with 11 bases lining up with TRBD1. The germline V gene has CDR1 SGHVS and CDR2 FQNEAQ. With V trimmed by 5 bases and J by 8 bases, 1 base remained unmatched. CDR3 size: 13 residues. The CDR3 here is CASSGTGGEKLFF. In nucleotides, the CDR3 is TGTGCCAGCAGCGGGACAGGGGGGGAAAAACTGTTTTTT.

J is TRBJ2-3 and V is TRBV27; TRBD1 aligns across 9 bases. Germline values: CDR1 MNHEY, CDR2 SMNVEV (reference sequence). CDR3 size: 14 residues. The V segment lost 6 bases and the J segment 5 bases; nucleotides outside the gene matches: 6. CDR3 residues: CASSYRGPVDTQYF. The CDR3 DNA is TGTGCCAGCAGCTACAGGGGGCCGGTAGATACGCAGTATTTT.

The chain couples TRBV6-6 to TRBJ2-7; 11 nucleotides agree with TRBD2. The CDR3 is 15 residues long. The germline V gene has CDR1 MNHNY and CDR2 SVGAGI (reference sequence). The V and J ends lost 7 bases and 6 bases, in that order; junction bases with no gene match: 11. CDR3 region: CASTHLAGGPSEQYF. CDR3 in DNA: TGTGCCAGCACCCACTTAGCGGGAGGGCCTTCCGAGCAGTACTTC.

The rearrangement joins TRBV9 to TRBJ1-3; D ambiguous. V lost 4 bases, J lost 4 bases, and 15 bases lay in between. The germline V gene encodes CDR1 SGDLS and CDR2 YYNGEE. There are 15 residues in the CDR3. This CDR3 is CASSLNSVIGNTIYF. DNA for the CDR3: TGTGCCAGCAGCCTCAATTCGGTAATCGGAAACACCATATATTTT.

The chain couples TRBV21-1 to TRBJ1-2. TRBV21-1 is deemed a pseudogene. The CDR3 covers 17 residues. CDR3: CASSKVEAPNESKGYTF. CDR3 sequence (DNA): TGTGCCAGCAGCAAAGTTGAGGCTCCTAATGAATCAAAGGGCTACACCTTC.

This chain links TRBV11-3 with TRBJ2-3; a weak D match, TRBD1 (6 bases). The CDR3 sequence is 17 residues long. The germline V gene encodes CDR1 SGHNT and CDR2 YENEEA. The V gene lost 3 bases and the J gene lost 5 bases, with 21 bases spanning the gap. This CDR3 reads CASSFRGHSRGQDTQYF. In DNA form, the CDR3 reads TGTGCCAGCAGCTTTAGAGGTCATTCCAGGGGCCAAGATACGCAGTATTTT.

The chain joins TRBV2 to TRBJ2-7; TRBD1 is a possible D gene (5 bases). The CDR3 covers 11 residues. Trimming left V 7 bases short and J 5 bases short, with 9 bases between. CDR1 and CDR2 from the germline V gene are SNHLY and FYNNEI. The CDR3 protein is CASNLRDEQYF. In DNA, the CDR3 is TGTGCCAGCAACCTCAGGGACGAGCAGTACTTC. Based on the CDR3 plus reference TRBV2 and TRBJ2-7, the full variable domain is EPEVTQTPSHQVTQMGQEVILRCVPISNHLYFYWYRQILGQKVEFLVSFYNNEISEKSEIFDDQFSVERPDGSNFTLKIRSTKLEDSAMYFCASNLRDEQYFGPGTRLTVT.

The CDR3 region is CASSSTGTEETQYF. In nucleotides, the CDR3 is TGCGCCAGCAGCTCGACCGGGACAGAAGAGACCCAGTACTTC. The chain carries TRBV5-1 and TRBJ2-5; 7 bases fit TRBD1. The CDR3 sequence is 14 residues long. Germline V gene data show CDR1 as SGHRS and CDR2 as YFSETQ. The V segment lost 3 bases and the J segment 3 bases; nucleotides outside the gene matches: 5.

V is TRBV19 and J is TRBJ2-1; 14 bases agree with TRBD2. V dropped 3 bases and J dropped 2; count of bases not matched to a gene: 3. Germline-derived CDR1 and CDR2 are LNHDA and SQIVND (reference sequence). This CDR3 has 17 residues. CDR3 loop: CASSIGTSGGTYNEQFF. CDR3 DNA: TGTGCCAGTAGTATTGGGACTAGCGGGGGAACCTACAATGAGCAGTTCTTC.

This chain connects TRBV6-5 to TRBJ2-2; D might be TRBD1 (5 bases). The CDR3 sequence is 14 residues long. The V and J ends lost 4 bases and 2 bases respectively, with 8 bases between them. From germline, CDR1 is MNHEY and CDR2 SVGAGI. CDR3 bases: TGTGCCAGCAGTTGGACACATAACACCGGGGAGCTGTTTTTT. This sequence encodes CASSWTHNTGELFF.